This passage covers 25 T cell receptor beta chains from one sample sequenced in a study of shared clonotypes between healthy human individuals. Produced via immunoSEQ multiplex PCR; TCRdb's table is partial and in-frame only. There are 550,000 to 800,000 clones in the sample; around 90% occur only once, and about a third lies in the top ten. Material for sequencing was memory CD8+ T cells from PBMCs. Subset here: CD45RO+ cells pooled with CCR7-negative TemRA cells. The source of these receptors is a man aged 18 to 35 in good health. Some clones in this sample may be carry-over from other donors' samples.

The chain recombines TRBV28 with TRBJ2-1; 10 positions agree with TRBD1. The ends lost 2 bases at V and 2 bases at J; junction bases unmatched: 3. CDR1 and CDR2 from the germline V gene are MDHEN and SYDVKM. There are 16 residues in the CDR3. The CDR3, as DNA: TGTGCCAGCAGTTTAGGCGACAGGGGGCCCTACAATGAGCAGTTCTTC. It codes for CASSLGDRGPYNEQFF.

The CDR3 spells CASSIEPTDTQYF. CDR3 sequence (DNA): TGTGCCAGCAGCATAGAGCCCACAGATACGCAGTATTTT. J is TRBJ2-3 and V is TRBV5-6; D remains unclear. The germline V gene encodes CDR1 SGHDT and CDR2 YYEEEE. The CDR3 covers 13 residues. V gave up 4 bases and J gave up 2 bases, with 8 bases separating them.

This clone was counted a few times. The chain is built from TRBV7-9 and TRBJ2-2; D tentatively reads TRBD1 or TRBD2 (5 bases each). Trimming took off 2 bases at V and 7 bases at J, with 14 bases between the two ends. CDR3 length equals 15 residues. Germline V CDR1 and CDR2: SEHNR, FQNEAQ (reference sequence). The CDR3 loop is CASSLPLGANGELFF. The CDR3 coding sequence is TGTGCCAGCAGCTTACCTCTCGGGGCAAACGGGGAGCTGTTTTTT.

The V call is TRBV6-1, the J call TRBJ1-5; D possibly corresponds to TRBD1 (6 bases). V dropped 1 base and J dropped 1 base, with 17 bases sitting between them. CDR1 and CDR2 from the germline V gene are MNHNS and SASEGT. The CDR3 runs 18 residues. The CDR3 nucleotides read TGTGCCAGCAGTGAAGGGTGGACAGTAAAGGGGAGCAATCAGCCCCAGCATTTT. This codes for CASSEGWTVKGSNQPQHF.

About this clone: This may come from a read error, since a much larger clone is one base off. The CDR3 DNA is TGTGCCAGCAGCCCAGTGAGGGGGGGTCAGTTCTTC. Protein product: CASSPVRGGQFF. The chain recombines TRBV7-2 with TRBJ2-1; tentative D call: TRBD2 (7 bases). The CDR3 extends over 12 amino acids. V lost 5 bases, J lost 13 bases, and 15 bases lay in between. Germline CDR1 and CDR2: SGHTA and FQGNSA.

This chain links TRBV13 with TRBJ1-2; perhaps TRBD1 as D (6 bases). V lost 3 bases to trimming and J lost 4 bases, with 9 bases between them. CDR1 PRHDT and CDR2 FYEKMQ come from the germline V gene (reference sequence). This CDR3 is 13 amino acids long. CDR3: CASSLTGSYGYTF. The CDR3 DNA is TGTGCCAGCAGCTTGACAGGCTCCTATGGCTACACCTTC. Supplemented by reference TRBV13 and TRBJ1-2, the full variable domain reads AAGVIQSPRHLIKEKRETATLKCYPIPRHDTVYWYQQGPGQDPQFLISFYEKMQSDKGSIPDRFSAQQFSDYHSELNMSSLELGDSALYFCASSLTGSYGYTFGSGTRLTVV.

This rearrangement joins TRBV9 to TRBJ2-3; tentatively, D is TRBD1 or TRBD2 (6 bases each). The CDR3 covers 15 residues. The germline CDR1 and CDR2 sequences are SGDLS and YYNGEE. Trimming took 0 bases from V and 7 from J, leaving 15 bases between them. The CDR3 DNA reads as TGTGCCAGCAGCGTAGGATGGGGGGCAGGGCATACGCAGTATTTT. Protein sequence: CASSVGWGAGHTQYF. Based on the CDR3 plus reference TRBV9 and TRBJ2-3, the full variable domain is DSGVTQTPKHLITATGQRVTLRCSPRSGDLSVYWYQQSLDQGLQFLIQYYNGEERAKGNILERFSAQQFPDLHSELNLSSLELGDSALYFCASSVGWGAGHTQYFGPGTRLTVL.

The CDR3 protein is CASSSGQGRHTEAFF. The CDR3, as DNA: TGTGCCAGCAGCTCGGGACAGGGTAGGCACACTGAAGCTTTCTTT. The rearrangement joins TRBV5-4 to TRBJ1-1; TRBD1 matches at 9 bases. V was clipped by 3 bases and J by 3 bases; unmatched bases: 6. The CDR3 has 15 residues. CDR1 is SGHNT and CDR2 is YYREEE in the germline V gene (reference sequence).

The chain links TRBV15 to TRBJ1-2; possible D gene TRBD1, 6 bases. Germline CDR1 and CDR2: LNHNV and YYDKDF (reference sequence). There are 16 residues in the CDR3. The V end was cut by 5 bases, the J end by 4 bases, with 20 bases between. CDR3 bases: TGTGCCACCAGCGATAGAGGGGGGCCCAGCCTCTATGGCTACACCTTC. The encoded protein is CATSDRGGPSLYGYTF.

In DNA form, the CDR3 reads TGTGCCAGCAGTGAAAACTTCGGACCGAAGGGCAATCAGCCCCAGCATTTT. The encoded protein is CASSENFGPKGNQPQHF. The rearrangement joins TRBV6-1 to TRBJ1-5; no clear D. This CDR3 is 17 amino acids long. Germline CDR1 reads MNHNS; CDR2 reads SASEGT. Trimming removed 2 bases at V and 2 bases at J, with 16 bases between.

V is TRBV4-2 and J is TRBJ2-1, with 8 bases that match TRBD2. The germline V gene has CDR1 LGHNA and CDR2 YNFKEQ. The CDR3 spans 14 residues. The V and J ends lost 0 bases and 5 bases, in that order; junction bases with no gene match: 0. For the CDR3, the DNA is TGTGCCAGCAGCCAAGACGGGGGGGACAATGAGCAGTTCTTC. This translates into CASSQDGGDNEQFF.

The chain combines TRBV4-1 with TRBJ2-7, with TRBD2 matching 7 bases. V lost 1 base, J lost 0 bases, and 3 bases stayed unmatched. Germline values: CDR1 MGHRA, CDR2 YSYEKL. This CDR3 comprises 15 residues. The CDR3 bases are TGCGCCAGCAGCCAAGGGCGGGGGACCTCCTACGAGCAGTACTTC. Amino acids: CASSQGRGTSYEQYF.

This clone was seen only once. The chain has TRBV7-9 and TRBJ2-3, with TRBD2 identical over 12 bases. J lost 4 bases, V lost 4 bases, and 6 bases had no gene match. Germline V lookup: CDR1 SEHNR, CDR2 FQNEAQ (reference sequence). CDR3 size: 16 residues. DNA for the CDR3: TGTGCCAGCAGCTCCCGGACTAGCGGGAACGCAGATACGCAGTATTTT. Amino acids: CASSSRTSGNADTQYF.

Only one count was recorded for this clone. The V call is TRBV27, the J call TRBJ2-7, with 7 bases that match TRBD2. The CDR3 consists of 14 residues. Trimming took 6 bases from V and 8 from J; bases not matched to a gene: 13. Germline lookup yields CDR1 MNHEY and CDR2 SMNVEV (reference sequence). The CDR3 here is CASSEQWGGNKQYF. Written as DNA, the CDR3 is TGTGCCAGCAGCGAACAATGGGGGGGGAATAAGCAGTACTTC.

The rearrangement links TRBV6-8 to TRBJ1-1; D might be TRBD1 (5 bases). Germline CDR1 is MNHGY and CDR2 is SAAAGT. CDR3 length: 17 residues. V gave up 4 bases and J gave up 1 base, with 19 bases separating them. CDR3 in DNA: TGTGCCAGCAGTTCCACCACACTGGGGGGTTCGAACACTGAAGCTTTCTTT. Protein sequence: CASSSTTLGGSNTEAFF.

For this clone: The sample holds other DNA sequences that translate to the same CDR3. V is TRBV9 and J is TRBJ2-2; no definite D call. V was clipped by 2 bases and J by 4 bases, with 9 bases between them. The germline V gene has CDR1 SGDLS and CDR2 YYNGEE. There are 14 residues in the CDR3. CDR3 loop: CASSVGTSTGELFF. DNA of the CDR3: TGTGCCAGCAGCGTGGGCACCTCCACCGGGGAGCTGTTTTTT.

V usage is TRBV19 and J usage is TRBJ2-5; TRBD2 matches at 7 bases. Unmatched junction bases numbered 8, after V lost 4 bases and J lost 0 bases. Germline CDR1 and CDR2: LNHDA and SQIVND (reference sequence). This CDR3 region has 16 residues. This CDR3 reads CASSKHTGRNQETQYF. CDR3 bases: TGTGCCAGTAGTAAGCATACCGGGAGGAACCAAGAGACCCAGTACTTC.

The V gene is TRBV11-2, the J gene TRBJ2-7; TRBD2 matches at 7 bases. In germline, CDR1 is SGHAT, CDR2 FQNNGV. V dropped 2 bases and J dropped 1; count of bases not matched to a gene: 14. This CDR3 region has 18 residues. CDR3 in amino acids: CASSLTGRPGLTSYEQYF. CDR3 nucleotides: TGTGCCAGCAGCTTAACCGGGCGGCCGGGACTAACGTCCTACGAGCAGTACTTC.

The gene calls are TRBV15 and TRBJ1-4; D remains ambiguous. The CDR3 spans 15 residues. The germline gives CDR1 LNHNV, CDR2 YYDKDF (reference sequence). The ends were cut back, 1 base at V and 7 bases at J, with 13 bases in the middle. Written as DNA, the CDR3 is TGTGCCACCAGCAGAGGGTCGGCGGAATCTGAAAAACTGTTTTTT. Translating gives CATSRGSAESEKLFF.

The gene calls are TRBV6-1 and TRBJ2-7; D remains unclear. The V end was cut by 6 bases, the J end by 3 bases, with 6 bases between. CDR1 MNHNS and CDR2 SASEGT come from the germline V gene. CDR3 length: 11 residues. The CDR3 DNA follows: TGTGCCAGCAGGCAATTCTACGAGCAGTACTTC. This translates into CASRQFYEQYF.

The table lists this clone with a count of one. The CDR3 here is CASGQGTGRTYEQYF. As DNA, the CDR3 is TGTGCCAGCGGGCAAGGGACAGGTAGAACCTACGAGCAGTACTTC. The chain links TRBV27 to TRBJ2-7, with TRBD1 matching 8 bases. CDR3 length: 15 amino acids. V shed 8 bases, J shed 2 bases, and the junction held 11 bases outside the gene matches. Germline CDR1 is MNHEY and CDR2 is SMNVEV (reference sequence).

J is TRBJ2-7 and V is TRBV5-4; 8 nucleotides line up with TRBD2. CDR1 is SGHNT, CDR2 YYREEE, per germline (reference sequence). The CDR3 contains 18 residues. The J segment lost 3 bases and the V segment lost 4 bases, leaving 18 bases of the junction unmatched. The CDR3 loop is CASSHTGGAYPFFYEQYF. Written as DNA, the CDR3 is TGTGCCAGCAGCCATACGGGAGGGGCCTACCCCTTTTTCTACGAGCAGTACTTC.

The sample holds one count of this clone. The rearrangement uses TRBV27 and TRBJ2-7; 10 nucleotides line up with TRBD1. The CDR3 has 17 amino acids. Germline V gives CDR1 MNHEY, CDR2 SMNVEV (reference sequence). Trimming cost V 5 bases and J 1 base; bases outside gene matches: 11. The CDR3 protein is CASSRTRRTGGSYEQYF. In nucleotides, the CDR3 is TGTGCCAGCAGTCGAACACGACGGACAGGGGGGTCCTACGAGCAGTACTTC.

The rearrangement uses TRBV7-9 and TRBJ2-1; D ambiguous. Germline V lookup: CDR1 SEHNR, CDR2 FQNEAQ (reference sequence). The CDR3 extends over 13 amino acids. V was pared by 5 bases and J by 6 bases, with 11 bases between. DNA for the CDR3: TGTGCCAGCAGCCAAGGGTCCGGCAATGAGCAGTTCTTC. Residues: CASSQGSGNEQFF.

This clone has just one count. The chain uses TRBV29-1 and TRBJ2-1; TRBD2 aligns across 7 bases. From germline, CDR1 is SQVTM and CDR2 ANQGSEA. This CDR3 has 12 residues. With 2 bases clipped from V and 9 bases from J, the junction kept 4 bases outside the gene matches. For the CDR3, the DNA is TGCAGCGTTGAACGAACGGGGGGTGAGCAGTTCTTC. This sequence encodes CSVERTGGEQFF.